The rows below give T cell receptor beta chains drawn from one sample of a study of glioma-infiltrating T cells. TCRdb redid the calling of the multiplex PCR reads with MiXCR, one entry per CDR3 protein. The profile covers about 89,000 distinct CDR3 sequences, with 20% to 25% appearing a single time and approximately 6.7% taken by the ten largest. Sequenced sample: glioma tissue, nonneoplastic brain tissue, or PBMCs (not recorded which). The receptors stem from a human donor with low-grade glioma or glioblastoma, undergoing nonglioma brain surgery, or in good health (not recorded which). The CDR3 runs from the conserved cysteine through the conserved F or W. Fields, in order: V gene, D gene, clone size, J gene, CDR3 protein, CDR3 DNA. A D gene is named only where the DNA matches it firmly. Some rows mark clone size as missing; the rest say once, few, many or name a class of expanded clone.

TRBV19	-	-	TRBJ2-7	CASSDLRTANYEQYF	TGTGCCAGTAGTGACCTCAGGACAGCGAACTACGAGCAGTACTTC
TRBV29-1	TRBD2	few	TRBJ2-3	CSVGTTPLDTQYF	TGCAGCGTGGGGACTACTCCACTAGATACGCAGTATTTT
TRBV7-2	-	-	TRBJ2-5	CASSLGGRGVTQYF	TGTGCCAGCAGCTTGGGGGGGCGTGGAGTGACCCAGTACTTC
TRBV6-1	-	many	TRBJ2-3	CASTSAAWRADTQYF	TGTGCCAGCACCTCCGCAGCGTGGAGGGCAGATACGCAGTATTTT
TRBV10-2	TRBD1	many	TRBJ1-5	CASRGQGQNQPQHF	TGCGCCAGCAGAGGACAGGGGCAGAATCAGCCCCAGCATTTT
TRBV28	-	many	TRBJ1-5	CATSSPHSNQPQHF	TGTGCCACCTCGTCCCCGCATAGCAATCAGCCCCAGCATTTT
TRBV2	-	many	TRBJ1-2	CASKRGSYGYTF	TGTGCCAGCAAGAGGGGTTCATATGGCTACACCTTC
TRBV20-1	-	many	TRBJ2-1	CSAGVAYNEQFF	TGCAGTGCTGGGGTTGCCTACAATGAGCAGTTCTTC
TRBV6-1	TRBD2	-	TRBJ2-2	CASGGGGPQNTGELFF	TGTGCCAGCGGAGGCGGGGGTCCCCAGAACACCGGGGAGCTGTTTTTT
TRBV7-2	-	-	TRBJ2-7	CASSKPGPSNSIHEQYF	TGTGCCAGCAGTAAACCCGGACCGTCGAACTCAATCCACGAGCAGTACTTC
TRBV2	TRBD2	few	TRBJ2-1	CASSGELAEHNEQFF	TGTGCCAGCAGTGGTGAACTAGCGGAGCACAATGAGCAGTTCTTC
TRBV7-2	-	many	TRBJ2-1	CASSPFSGNSYNEQFF	TGTGCCAGCAGCCCCTTTAGCGGCAACTCCTACAATGAGCAGTTCTTC
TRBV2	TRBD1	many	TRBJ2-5	CASGDRVYQETQYF	TGTGCCAGCGGAGACAGGGTTTACCAAGAGACCCAGTACTTC
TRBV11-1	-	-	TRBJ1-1	CASSPGYGTEAFF	TGTGCCAGCAGCCCGGGTTATGGCACTGAAGCTTTCTTT
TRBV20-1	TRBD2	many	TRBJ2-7	CSALPGLAEPGDEQYF	TGCAGTGCTTTACCGGGACTAGCGGAACCTGGTGACGAGCAGTACTTC
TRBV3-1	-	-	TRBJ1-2	CASSQAHCGYTF	TGTGCCAGCAGCCAAGCACACTGTGGCTACACCTTC
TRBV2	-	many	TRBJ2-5	CASMGTSQAETQYF	TGTGCCAGCATGGGGACTTCCCAGGCGGAGACCCAGTACTTC
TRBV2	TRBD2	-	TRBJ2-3	CASSLRTRSDTQYF	TGTGCCAGCAGTCTCAGGACTAGGTCAGATACGCAGTATTTT
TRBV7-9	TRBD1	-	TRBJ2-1	CASSSWGQGSNEQFF	TGTGCCAGCAGCTCATGGGGACAGGGTAGCAATGAGCAGTTCTTC